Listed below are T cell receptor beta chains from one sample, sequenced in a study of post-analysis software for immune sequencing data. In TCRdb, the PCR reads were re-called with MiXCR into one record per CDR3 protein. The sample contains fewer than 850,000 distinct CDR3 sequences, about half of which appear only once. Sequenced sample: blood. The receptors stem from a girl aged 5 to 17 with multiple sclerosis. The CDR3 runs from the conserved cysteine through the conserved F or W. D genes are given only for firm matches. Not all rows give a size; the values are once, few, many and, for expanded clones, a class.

CDR3 DNA: TGTGCCAGTGGCGGGAGTGGGTACGAGCAGTACTTC
CDR3 protein: CASGGSGYEQYF
D gene: TRBD2
J gene: TRBJ2-7
V gene: TRBV6-5
clone size: few

CDR3 DNA: TGTGCCAGCAGTCCTCCGTCCAGCGGGGGGTACAATGAGCAGTTCTTC
CDR3 protein: CASSPPSSGGYNEQFF
D gene: TRBD2
J gene: TRBJ2-1
V gene: TRBV12-3/TRBV12-4
clone size: few

CDR3 DNA: TGTGCCAGCAGCCAAGATTGGGGATCCGATGGCTACACCTTC
CDR3 protein: CASSQDWGSDGYTF
D gene: NA
J gene: TRBJ1-2
V gene: TRBV14
clone size: NA

CDR3 DNA: TGTGCCAGCAGCTTAGGATTCGGACGGGACGGGCAGTACTTC
CDR3 protein: CASSLGFGRDGQYF
D gene: NA
J gene: TRBJ2-7
V gene: TRBV11-2
clone size: NA

CDR3 DNA: TGTGCTAGTGACTCCCTGCTGGGTGCCACTGAAGCTTTCTTT
CDR3 protein: CASDSLLGATEAFF
D gene: NA
J gene: TRBJ1-1
V gene: TRBV12-5
clone size: NA

CDR3 DNA: TGTGCCAGCTCAACTGCGGAGGGGACTGAAGCTTTCTTT
CDR3 protein: CASSTAEGTEAFF
D gene: NA
J gene: TRBJ1-1
V gene: TRBV12-3/TRBV12-4
clone size: once

CDR3 DNA: TGCGCCAGCAGCTTGGCCCGTACTAGCGGCACCACAGATACGCAGTATTTT
CDR3 protein: CASSLARTSGTTDTQYF
D gene: TRBD2
J gene: TRBJ2-3
V gene: TRBV5-1
clone size: NA

CDR3 DNA: TGTGCCAGCAGTTCGGTAGAAGGGGCCCAAGAGACCCAGTACTTC
CDR3 protein: CASSSVEGAQETQYF
D gene: NA
J gene: TRBJ2-5
V gene: TRBV28
clone size: NA

CDR3 DNA: TGTGCCAGCAGTGAGAGGGGCAATCAGCCCCAGCATTTT
CDR3 protein: CASSERGNQPQHF
D gene: NA
J gene: TRBJ1-5
V gene: TRBV6-4
clone size: many

CDR3 DNA: TGCGCCAGCAGCCCCCAAGCGGGAGGGCATAGGGATGAGCAGTTCTTC
CDR3 protein: CASSPQAGGHRDEQFF
D gene: TRBD2
J gene: TRBJ2-1
V gene: TRBV5-1
clone size: NA

CDR3 DNA: TGCGCCAGCAGCCACCCAGGGATACAAGAGACCCAGTACTTC
CDR3 protein: CASSHPGIQETQYF
D gene: NA
J gene: TRBJ2-5
V gene: TRBV4-1
clone size: NA

CDR3 DNA: TGTGCCAGCAGGGGGACCGGGACTAGCGGCTACGAGCAGTACTTC
CDR3 protein: CASRGTGTSGYEQYF
D gene: TRBD2
J gene: TRBJ2-7
V gene: TRBV27
clone size: NA

CDR3 DNA: TGTGCCAGCAGTCGGATGGGGGAGGATGAAAAACTGTTTTTT
CDR3 protein: CASSRMGEDEKLFF
D gene: NA
J gene: TRBJ1-4
V gene: TRBV6-1
clone size: NA

CDR3 DNA: TGCAGCGGACGATACCTGAACAGGAACTATGGCTACACCTTC
CDR3 protein: CSGRYLNRNYGYTF
D gene: NA
J gene: TRBJ1-2
V gene: TRBV29-1
clone size: NA

CDR3 DNA: TGTGCCAGCAGTCCCGGACTAGCGGAGGCCTACAATGAGCAGTTCTTC
CDR3 protein: CASSPGLAEAYNEQFF
D gene: TRBD2
J gene: TRBJ2-1
V gene: TRBV27
clone size: NA

CDR3 DNA: TGTGCCACCAGCAGAGATCGTGGACAGGGTGAGAGTGGCTACACCTTC
CDR3 protein: CATSRDRGQGESGYTF
D gene: TRBD1
J gene: TRBJ1-2
V gene: TRBV15
clone size: NA

CDR3 DNA: TGTGCCAGCAGCCAAGTGGGGCTAGCGGAGACCCAGTACTTC
CDR3 protein: CASSQVGLAETQYF
D gene: NA
J gene: TRBJ2-5
V gene: TRBV14
clone size: NA

CDR3 DNA: TGTGCCAGCAGTTCCTGGACTAGCGGGGGGCGGGATGAGCAGTTCTTC
CDR3 protein: CASSSWTSGGRDEQFF
D gene: TRBD2
J gene: TRBJ2-1
V gene: TRBV6-6
clone size: few

CDR3 DNA: TGCGCCACCAAACCAGGGGCGGGAGTTCAGTTTGGTAACACAGATACGCAGTATTTT
CDR3 protein: CATKPGAGVQFGNTDTQYF
D gene: NA
J gene: TRBJ2-3
V gene: TRBV10-2
clone size: once

CDR3 DNA: TGTGCCAGCATCAACCTCTTAGCGGGGGCCTACGAGCAGTACTTC
CDR3 protein: CASINLLAGAYEQYF
D gene: TRBD2
J gene: TRBJ2-7
V gene: TRBV6-5
clone size: NA

CDR3 DNA: TGCAGCGTTGAAGGGCGCTCCGTCCAGACCCGAGCGGACGCGGATACGCAGTATTTT
CDR3 protein: CSVEGRSVQTRADADTQYF
D gene: NA
J gene: TRBJ2-3
V gene: TRBV29-1
clone size: NA

CDR3 DNA: TGTGCCAGCAGCGGGACAGGGGGTCGGCGAGCTTTCTTT
CDR3 protein: CASSGTGGRRAFF
D gene: TRBD1
J gene: TRBJ1-1
V gene: TRBV12-3/TRBV12-4
clone size: NA

CDR3 DNA: TGCAGCGTTGATGTGGGGGGGGGCTACACCTTC
CDR3 protein: CSVDVGGGYTF
D gene: NA
J gene: TRBJ1-2
V gene: TRBV29-1
clone size: few

CDR3 DNA: TGTGCCGGCAGCCCCAGTTTGGACAGTAATCAGCCCCAGCATTTT
CDR3 protein: CAGSPSLDSNQPQHF
D gene: NA
J gene: TRBJ1-5
V gene: TRBV5-5
clone size: NA

CDR3 DNA: TGTGCCTGGAATCGGGACGCGAACATTCAGTACTTC
CDR3 protein: CAWNRDANIQYF
D gene: NA
J gene: TRBJ2-4
V gene: TRBV30
clone size: NA

CDR3 DNA: TGTGCCAGCAGTTACCTGCAGGGGGCACACTATGGCTACACCTTC
CDR3 protein: CASSYLQGAHYGYTF
D gene: TRBD1
J gene: TRBJ1-2
V gene: TRBV6-5
clone size: few

CDR3 DNA: TGTGCCAGCAGCTCTCGGGGACTGTCGAACACCGGGGAGCTGTTTTTT
CDR3 protein: CASSSRGLSNTGELFF
D gene: NA
J gene: TRBJ2-2
V gene: TRBV4-2
clone size: NA

CDR3 DNA: TGTGCCAGCAGCCCCCCGGGGGGGGATTTCTACGAGCAGTACTTC
CDR3 protein: CASSPPGGDFYEQYF
D gene: TRBD2
J gene: TRBJ2-7
V gene: TRBV7-9
clone size: NA

CDR3 DNA: TGTGCCAGCAGCCGAGGACTAGCGGGATCCTACAATGAGCAGTTCTTC
CDR3 protein: CASSRGLAGSYNEQFF
D gene: TRBD2
J gene: TRBJ2-1
V gene: TRBV12-3/TRBV12-4
clone size: few

CDR3 DNA: TGCAGTGCTAACCCTAGCGGTAGCTCCTACAATGAGCAGTTCTTC
CDR3 protein: CSANPSGSSYNEQFF
D gene: TRBD2
J gene: TRBJ2-1
V gene: TRBV20-1
clone size: NA

CDR3 DNA: TGTGCCAGCAGTACGAGGGACAGGGGGTACAATGAGCAGTTCTTC
CDR3 protein: CASSTRDRGYNEQFF
D gene: TRBD1
J gene: TRBJ2-1
V gene: TRBV12-3/TRBV12-4
clone size: few